One sample yielded the 8 T cell receptor beta chains listed below, sequenced in a study of T cell repertoires in cytomegalovirus infection (dated by TCRdb to between 2018 and 2021). These TCRs are of unknown antigen specificity. Instrument used: Illumina HiSeq 1500. TCRdb ran its own pipeline on the public reads, namely fastp trimming at Q25 and MiXCR clone calling, and kept in-frame beta chains. Each record represents a unique CDR3 protein, reported with the most common genes and DNA among its rows. Here the sample has about 310,000 distinct CDR3 sequences; roughly 25% occur a single time. The ten biggest clones cover roughly 14% of the sample. What this sample's treatment or condition label stands for: in vitro stimulation with specific CMV peptide epitopes to enrich CMV-specific T cells. Specimen: cultured PBMCs, collected from culture after CMV antigen stimulation. Every receptor here comes from a human donor in good health (CMV status not recorded). Some clones in this sample may be carry-over from other donors' samples.

This clonotype was recorded a few times. V usage is TRBV6-2 or TRBV6-3 and J usage is TRBJ2-1; maybe TRBD2 (5 bases). Germline V gives CDR1 MNHEY, CDR2 SVGEGT. The CDR3 spans 15 residues. Trimming left V 5 bases short and J 0 bases short, with 11 bases between. The CDR3 loop reads CASSPSGASYNEQFF. In DNA form, the CDR3 reads TGTGCCAGCAGTCCAAGCGGAGCCTCCTACAATGAGCAGTTCTTC.

The genes are TRBV7-2 and TRBJ2-7; 12 nucleotides agree with TRBD2. This CDR3 spans 15 amino acids. Trimming at V came to 5 bases and at J to 3 bases, leaving 5 bases not matched to a gene. CDR1 is SGHTA, CDR2 FQGNSA, per germline. CDR3 protein: CASSQGLAGIYEQYV. Written as DNA, the CDR3 is TGTGCCAGCAGCCAAGGACTAGCGGGAATCTACGAGCAGTACGTC.

This clonotype appeared many times. The V and J genes are TRBV7-2 and TRBJ2-7, with 7 bases that match TRBD1. Germline V gives CDR1 SGHTA, CDR2 FQGNSA. The ends lost 5 bases at V and 4 bases at J; junction bases unmatched: 8. This CDR3 spans 14 amino acids. CDR3 sequence reads: CASSPVGTAYEQYF. The CDR3 region has the DNA TGTGCCAGCAGCCCTGTAGGGACAGCTTACGAGCAGTACTTC. The whole variable domain, filled in from reference TRBV7-2 and TRBJ2-7, reads GAGVSQSPSNKVTEKGKDVELRCDPISGHTALYWYRQSLGQGLEFLIYFQGNSAPDKSGLPSDRFSAERTGGSVSTLTIQRTQQEDSAVYLCASSPVGTAYEQYFGPGTRLTVT.

There are many counts of this clonotype. The genes are TRBV7-9 and TRBJ2-4; D remains unclear. The germline V gene encodes CDR1 SEHNR and CDR2 FQNEAQ (reference sequence). V lost 3 bases to trimming and J lost 10 bases, with 10 bases between them. This CDR3 is 12 amino acids long. CDR3 amino acids: CASSFNSLIQYF. CDR3 nucleotide sequence: TGTGCCAGCAGCTTTAATTCGTTGATTCAGTACTTC.

This clonotype was observed a handful of times. The chain is built from TRBV7-2 and TRBJ1-4; D is uncertain. Per germline, CDR1 SGHTA and CDR2 FQGNSA. The CDR3 is 12 amino acids. Trimming cost V 3 bases and J 5 bases, with 4 bases left between them. The CDR3 region is CASSFGNEKLFF. Written as DNA, the CDR3 is TGTGCCAGCAGCTTCGGAAATGAAAAACTGTTTTTT.

This clonotype was seen a few times. The chain has TRBV2 and TRBJ1-1; possible D gene TRBD1, 6 bases. Trimming stripped 3 bases from V and 1 base from J, with 12 bases between. In germline, CDR1 is SNHLY, CDR2 FYNNEI. The CDR3 is 15 residues long. The CDR3 nucleotides are TGTGCCAGCAGTGATCCGGGGGGCCAGAACACTGAAGCTTTCTTT. Translation: CASSDPGGQNTEAFF.

The chain combines TRBV19 with TRBJ2-3; maybe TRBD2 (6 bases). CDR3 length: 20 amino acids. Trimming took off 1 base at V and 2 bases at J, with 25 bases between the two ends. CDR1 and CDR2 from the germline V gene are LNHDA and SQIVND (reference sequence). The CDR3 protein is CASSIVLGPRTGAITDTQYF. CDR3 nucleotides: TGTGCCAGTAGTATAGTTCTGGGACCTAGGACGGGAGCGATCACAGATACGCAGTATTTT.

The chain employs TRBV18 and TRBJ2-1; 8 bases map to TRBD1. CDR1 and CDR2 (germline): KGHSH, LQKENI. The CDR3 has 15 residues. V lost 4 bases to trimming and J lost 8 bases; unmatched junction nucleotides: 10. CDR3 bases: TGTGCCAGCTCACAAAGACAGGGGTCTCGGGATGAGCAGTTCTTC. Protein: CASSQRQGSRDEQFF.